Each of the 15 T cell receptor beta chains below was sequenced from the same sample in a study of vaccination effects on CD4 cells after COVID-19. These TCRs are of unknown antigen specificity. Expansion with viral peptide pools was applied to antigen-specific CD4+ T cells by the ViraFEST assay prior to sequencing. The culture ran for about eleven days before CD4+ T cells were isolated. In the vaccine recipients, nucleocapsid antibodies were negative and there was no prior SARS-CoV-2 infection. Assay used: immunoSEQ multiplex PCR; TCRdb lists only in-frame clones, some missing. The sample consists of tens of thousands of clones, 60% to 80% of them appearing once. Here the sequenced sample was CD4+ T cells from PBMCs cultured with HCoV-OC43 spike peptides, taken before COVID-19 vaccination. Subset of the sample: HCoV-OC43 spike overlapping peptide pool stimulation. The receptor source for this set is a human donor who received a COVID-19 vaccine.

This clone was recorded only once. The rearrangement links TRBV9 to TRBJ1-2; D not certain. Trimming shortened V by 0 bases and J by 2 bases, and 11 bases separated the two germline ends. CDR1 and CDR2 (germline): SGDLS, YYNGEE. The CDR3 consists of 15 residues. The CDR3 region has the DNA TGTGCCAGCAGCGTAGCTCAGGATGTGAACTATGGCTACACCTTC. It codes for CASSVAQDVNYGYTF.

CDR3 residues: CSATTGIYQPQHF. The DNA of the CDR3 is TGCAGCGCAACGACAGGGATCTATCAGCCCCAGCATTTT. The chain uses TRBV29-1 and TRBJ1-5, with 7 bases fitting TRBD1. CDR3 size: 13 residues. J lost 5 bases, V lost 7 bases, and 8 bases had no gene match. Germline values: CDR1 SQVTM, CDR2 ANQGSEA.

The CDR3 DNA sequence: TGTGCCAGCAGTTACGCAGGGAGTAGGGAAAAACTGTTTTTT. Its protein product is CASSYAGSREKLFF. The chain uses TRBV6-5 and TRBJ1-4; possibly TRBD1 for D (5 bases). The V end lost 2 bases, the J end lost 8 bases, and 12 bases lay between the germline ends. CDR3 length equals 14 residues. In germline, CDR1 is MNHEY, CDR2 SVGAGI.

The CDR3: CASSPGLEFGREAFF. The CDR3 coding sequence is TGTGCCAGCTCACCAGGGCTCGAGTTCGGTAGGGAAGCTTTCTTT. The rearrangement uses TRBV18 and TRBJ1-1; D is unresolved. With 2 bases removed from V and 8 bases from J, the gap between germline ends came to 18 bases. The CDR3 has 15 residues. CDR1 KGHSH and CDR2 LQKENI come from the germline V gene.

The chain joins TRBV7-3 to TRBJ2-1, with 7 positions matching TRBD2. Germline values: CDR1 SGHTA, CDR2 FQGTGA. V lost 1 base and J lost 4; bases outside the gene matches: 4. The length of the CDR3 is 15 residues. Here the CDR3 DNA reads TGTGCCAGCAGCTTAATGGGGGGGGAATACAATGAGCAGTTCTTC. As protein: CASSLMGGEYNEQFF.

This sequence joins TRBV5-1 and TRBJ2-3, with 13 nucleotides matching TRBD2. The CDR3 covers 18 residues. Losses at the gene ends were 0 bases for V and 5 bases for J; bases not matched to a gene: 9. Germline CDR1 and CDR2: SGHRS and YFSETQ. The CDR3 loop is CASSLVGLAGARGDTQYF. CDR3 bases: TGCGCCAGCAGCTTGGTAGGACTAGCGGGGGCTCGTGGAGATACGCAGTATTTT. Using reference TRBV5-1 and TRBJ2-3 for the parts outside the CDR3, the full variable domain is KAGVTQTPRYLIKTRGQQVTLSCSPISGHRSVSWYQQTPGQGLQFLFEYFSETQRNKGNFPGRFSGRQFSNSRSEMNVSTLELGDSALYLCASSLVGLAGARGDTQYFGPGTRLTVL.

This clone was recorded once. This chain joins TRBV20-1 and TRBJ1-2; no reliable D call. The CDR3 covers 10 residues. The V and J ends lost 3 bases and 6 bases respectively, with 5 bases between them. Germline lookup yields CDR1 DFQATT and CDR2 SNEGSKA (reference sequence). Written as DNA, the CDR3 is TGCAGTGCTAGTCGCGATGGCTACACCTTC. Amino acids: CSASRDGYTF.

The chain links TRBV3-1 (or the pseudogene TRBV3-2) to TRBJ2-2; TRBD1 is a possible D gene (5 bases). From germline, CDR1 is LGHDT and CDR2 YNNKEL (reference sequence). V was cut by 3 bases and J by 6 bases, with 17 bases left in between. This CDR3 has 16 amino acids. The DNA for the CDR3 is TGTGCCAGCAGCCAGTACACTAACATCAGGGCCGGGGAGCTGTTTTTT. Amino acids: CASSQYTNIRAGELFF.

The genes are TRBV5-1 and TRBJ2-2; 8 nucleotides agree with TRBD1. Trimming at V came to 4 bases and at J to 0 bases, leaving 8 bases not matched to a gene. The germline gives CDR1 SGHRS, CDR2 YFSETQ. There are 17 residues in the CDR3. The CDR3, as DNA: TGCGCCAGCAGCGAACTGGAACAGGGGGCGAACACCGGGGAGCTGTTTTTT. This gives the protein CASSELEQGANTGELFF.

This clone was seen a few times. The chain joins TRBV27 to TRBJ2-2; no reliable D call. V lost 2 bases, J lost 0 bases, and 7 bases lay in between. The CDR3 consists of 15 residues. The germline V gene encodes CDR1 MNHEY and CDR2 SMNVEV (reference sequence). CDR3 sequence (DNA): TGTGCCAGCAGTTTAAGTCCAGCGAACACCGGGGAGCTGTTTTTT. Encoded protein: CASSLSPANTGELFF.

The rearrangement joins TRBV5-8 to TRBJ2-5; no definite D call. Trimming pared 4 bases from V and 2 bases from J, leaving 15 bases between. CDR3 size: 15 residues. Looked up from germline, CDR1 is SGHTS and CDR2 is YDEGEE. This CDR3 reads CASSPRVPRQETQYF. As DNA, the CDR3 is TGTGCCAGCAGCCCCCGGGTCCCTCGGCAAGAGACCCAGTACTTC. The full variable domain, with the rest looked up from reference TRBV5-8 and TRBJ2-5, is EAGVTQSPTHLIKTRGQQATLRCSPISGHTSVYWYQQALGLGLQFLLWYDEGEERNRGNFPPRFSGRQFPNYSSELNVNALELEDSALYLCASSPRVPRQETQYFGPGTRLLVL.

The chain combines TRBV20-1 with TRBJ2-5; 8 nucleotides match TRBD2. Germline loops: CDR1 DFQATT, CDR2 SNEGSKA (reference sequence). Trimming cost V 3 bases and J 5 bases; bases outside gene matches: 17. This CDR3 contains 17 residues. The chain's CDR3 is CSASGGGERGIWETQYF. The CDR3 nucleotides read TGCAGTGCTAGTGGTGGAGGGGAGCGGGGGATTTGGGAGACCCAGTACTTC.

This chain connects TRBV5-1 to TRBJ2-4, with 7 bases matching TRBD1. The CDR3 length is 15 residues. Germline-derived CDR1 and CDR2 are SGHRS and YFSETQ. V was pared by 4 bases and J by 8 bases, with 12 bases of the junction left unmatched. The CDR3: CASSVQGSGVDIQYF. CDR3 in DNA: TGCGCCAGCAGCGTACAGGGGTCTGGCGTTGACATTCAGTACTTC.

The genes are TRBV5-8 and TRBJ1-5, with 9 nucleotides matching TRBD1. The V gene's germline CDR1 is SGHTS and CDR2 YDEGEE. This CDR3 region has 15 residues. The V segment lost 5 bases and the J segment 4 bases; nucleotides outside the gene matches: 7. CDR3 coding DNA: TGTGCCAGCAGACGCGGGGACAGGGAGAATCAGCCCCAGCATTTT. As protein: CASRRGDRENQPQHF.

The chain has TRBV7-2 and TRBJ1-3; D is unresolved. The CDR3 covers 14 residues. Germline values: CDR1 SGHTA, CDR2 FQGNSA. Trimming pared 8 bases from V and 0 bases from J, leaving 11 bases between. The CDR3 DNA sequence: TGTGCCAGCCAACTTACCCACTCTGGAAACACCATATATTTT. Translation: CASQLTHSGNTIYF.